The 32 T cell receptor beta chains given below trace back to one sample, sequenced in a study of T cells in Graves' hyperthyroidism and ophthalmopathy. Amplified regions were TCR beta CDR3 sequences from RNA transcripts. The study used the HTBI primer set for a first-round RT-PCR of the TCR CDR3. TCRdb itself ran the multiplex PCR reads through MiXCR, one entry per CDR3 protein. Here the sample spans hundreds of thousands of distinct CDR3 sequences, 16% being singletons. Sample: blood. These receptor sequences come from a woman aged 25 to 39 with Graves' hyperthyroidism.

The rearrangement joins TRBV5-5 to TRBJ1-3, with TRBD1 identical over 8 bases. The V gene's germline CDR1 is SGHKS and CDR2 YYEKEE (reference sequence). This CDR3 contains 16 residues. The trim removed 1 base at V and 2 bases at J, leaving 5 bases unmatched. Here the CDR3 reads CASSLLGRGPGNTIYF. CDR3 nucleotide sequence: TGTGCCAGCAGCTTGTTGGGCAGGGGGCCTGGAAACACCATATATTTT.

This clonotype came up many times. This CDR3 is CASSDLTGSNQPQHF. The CDR3 DNA is TGTGCCAGCAGCGACCTTACGGGTAGCAATCAGCCCCAGCATTTT. The chain carries TRBV2 and TRBJ1-5; D gene uncertain. Per the germline V gene, CDR1 is SNHLY and CDR2 is FYNNEI. The CDR3 is 15 residues long. Deletions cut 6 bases from V and 0 bases from J, with 12 bases between.

This clonotype has a count of ten or more. J is TRBJ2-1 and V is TRBV11-3, with TRBD2 matching over 12 bases. The trim removed 5 bases at V and 3 bases at J, leaving 5 bases unmatched. This CDR3 is built from 16 residues. CDR1 is SGHNT and CDR2 is YENEEA in the germline V gene. The CDR3: CASSTRTSGVYNEQFF. CDR3 coding DNA: TGTGCCAGCAGCACAAGGACTAGCGGGGTCTACAATGAGCAGTTCTTC.

This clonotype has a count of ten or more. The J gene is TRBJ2-3, the V gene TRBV6-1; no reliable D call. Germline V lookup: CDR1 MNHNS, CDR2 SASEGT. The CDR3 spans 14 residues. V gave up 1 base and J gave up 5 bases, with 10 bases separating them. This CDR3 reads CASSEEWVEDTQYF. CDR3 nucleotides: TGTGCCAGCAGTGAAGAATGGGTGGAAGATACGCAGTATTTT.

This clonotype showed up just a few times. This sequence joins TRBV9 and TRBJ2-3; TRBD1 matches at 7 bases. The CDR3 is made up of 14 amino acids. V was clipped by 3 bases and J by 0 bases; unmatched bases: 1. Germline CDR1 and CDR2: SGDLS and YYNGEE. CDR3 protein: CASSETGSTDTQYF. DNA for the CDR3: TGTGCCAGCAGCGAGACAGGGAGCACAGATACGCAGTATTTT.

This clonotype was recorded at least ten times. The rearrangement links TRBV6-5 to TRBJ1-2, with a tentative D call TRBD1 (5 bases). The CDR3 has 14 amino acids. Trimming pared 0 bases from V and 6 bases from J, leaving 11 bases between. Germline V lookup: CDR1 MNHEY, CDR2 SVGAGI. The chain's CDR3 is CASSYSPGTHGYTF. The CDR3 DNA reads as TGTGCCAGCAGTTACTCCCCCGGGACCCATGGCTACACCTTC.

At least ten counts were recorded for this clonotype. The V call is TRBV20-1, the J call TRBJ1-2; unclear D gene. Trimming took 0 bases from V and 6 from J, leaving 11 bases between them. The CDR3 extends over 13 amino acids. Germline V lookup: CDR1 DFQATT, CDR2 SNEGSKA (reference sequence). CDR3 nucleotides: TGCAGTGCTAGAGATGAGAACGCGAATGGCTACACCTTC. Its translation is CSARDENANGYTF.

This clonotype was picked up many times. The chain recombines TRBV20-1 with TRBJ2-1; 12 positions match TRBD2. V was pared by 0 bases and J by 6 bases, with 6 bases of the junction left unmatched. This CDR3 has 16 amino acids. Germline V lookup: CDR1 DFQATT, CDR2 SNEGSKA (reference sequence). The CDR3 protein is CSARDLTSGSSNEQFF. DNA for the CDR3: TGCAGTGCTAGAGATTTGACTAGCGGGAGTTCCAATGAGCAGTTCTTC.

The chain recombines TRBV6-1 with TRBJ2-6, with no clear D. This CDR3 spans 19 amino acids. The V and J ends lost 6 bases and 0 bases respectively, with 21 bases between them. Germline loops: CDR1 MNHNS, CDR2 SASEGT. CDR3 bases: TGTGCCAGCAGCCGCCGACAAACCTCCCCCGCCTCTGGGGCCAACGTCCTGACTTTC. It encodes CASSRRQTSPASGANVLTF.

V gene TRBV12-5 combines with J gene TRBJ1-3, with D possibly being TRBD1 (5 bases). This CDR3 contains 17 residues. Trimming shortened V by 0 bases and J by 0 bases, and 12 bases separated the two germline ends. Per germline, CDR1 LGHNT and CDR2 FRNRAP. CDR3 nucleotide sequence: TGTGCTAGTGGTTTGGTACCCCACAGGAACTCTGGAAACACCATATATTTT. Amino acids: CASGLVPHRNSGNTIYF. Looking up the rest from reference TRBV12-5 and TRBJ1-3 gives the full variable domain: DARVTQTPRHKVTEMGQEVTMRCQPILGHNTVFWYRQTMMQGLELLAYFRNRAPLDDSGMPKDRFSAEMPDATLATLKIQPSEPRDSAVYFCASGLVPHRNSGNTIYFGEGSWLTVV.

This sequence joins TRBV30 and TRBJ2-3, with no clear D. CDR1 GTSNPN and CDR2 SVGIG come from the germline V gene (reference sequence). Trimming shortened V by 2 bases and J by 2 bases, and 14 bases separated the two germline ends. There are 15 residues in the CDR3. CDR3 in amino acids: CAWSNGGINTDTQYF. CDR3 DNA sequence: TGTGCCTGGAGTAACGGTGGAATTAACACAGATACGCAGTATTTT.

Only a few counts were recorded for this clonotype. This sequence joins TRBV2 and TRBJ2-5; TRBD2 agrees at 10 bases. V gave up 7 bases and J gave up 1 base; unmatched junction bases: 9. CDR3 length: 16 residues. The V gene's germline CDR1 is SNHLY and CDR2 FYNNEI. CDR3 residues: CASKAALAGLQETQYF. CDR3 DNA: TGTGCCAGCAAGGCGGCACTAGCGGGACTCCAAGAGACCCAGTACTTC. Using reference TRBV2 and TRBJ2-5 for the parts outside the CDR3, the full variable domain is EPEVTQTPSHQVTQMGQEVILRCVPISNHLYFYWYRQILGQKVEFLVSFYNNEISEKSEIFDDQFSVERPDGSNFTLKIRSTKLEDSAMYFCASKAALAGLQETQYFGPGTRLLVL.

This chain links TRBV7-9 with TRBJ1-2, with D perhaps matching TRBD1 (5 bases). V was cut by 5 bases and J by 4 bases, with 23 bases left in between. The CDR3 is 17 amino acids. CDR1 SEHNR and CDR2 FQNEAQ come from the germline V gene (reference sequence). This CDR3 is CASSANPPGPLGYGYTF. CDR3 DNA: TGTGCCAGCAGCGCGAATCCCCCGGGACCTCTGGGCTATGGCTACACCTTC.

The gene calls are TRBV11-2 and TRBJ2-1, with D tentatively TRBD1 or TRBD2 (6 bases each). Germline V gene data show CDR1 as SGHAT and CDR2 as FQNNGV. This CDR3 is 21 amino acids long. The V and J ends lost 0 bases and 4 bases respectively, with 28 bases between them. CDR3 DNA sequence: TGTGCCAGCAGCTTAGATCATGGAGGGGGTGGATTTACACAACTTTACAATGAGCAGTTCTTC. Amino acids: CASSLDHGGGGFTQLYNEQFF.

Many counts were recorded for this clonotype. This rearrangement joins TRBV7-2 to TRBJ2-3, with a possible D match to TRBD2 (6 bases). Germline V gene data show CDR1 as SGHTA and CDR2 as FQGNSA. The germline V and J ends were trimmed by 3 bases and 5 bases, with 15 bases remaining between them. CDR3 size: 15 residues. The CDR3 DNA follows: TGTGCCAGCAGCTTGGGACTGGGGGTTGGAGATACGCAGTATTTT. As protein: CASSLGLGVGDTQYF.

This clonotype was counted many times. V and J are TRBV2 and TRBJ2-7, with TRBD1 matching over 8 bases. This CDR3 is 14 amino acids long. The germline V gene has CDR1 SNHLY and CDR2 FYNNEI. V lost 3 bases and J lost 2; bases outside the gene matches: 3. The CDR3 sequence: CASSDPDRAYEQYF. CDR3 bases: TGTGCCAGCAGTGATCCGGACAGGGCCTACGAGCAGTACTTC.

This clonotype was counted only a few times. The V and J genes are TRBV6-6 and TRBJ2-4; TRBD2 is a possible D gene (5 bases). The length of the CDR3 is 16 residues. Germline V lookup: CDR1 MNHNY, CDR2 SVGAGI (reference sequence). V lost 2 bases and J 0 bases, leaving 11 bases between the germline ends. The CDR3 here is CASSYRRPGAKNIQYF. The DNA for the CDR3 is TGTGCCAGCAGTTACAGGAGGCCCGGAGCCAAAAACATTCAGTACTTC.

This clonotype occurred once. V and J are TRBV20-1 and TRBJ1-5; possible D gene TRBD1, 6 bases. This CDR3 spans 16 amino acids. Per germline, CDR1 DFQATT and CDR2 SNEGSKA (reference sequence). The V gene lost 0 bases and the J gene lost 3 bases, with 15 bases spanning the gap. The CDR3 nucleotides read TGCAGTGCTAGAGATTTAACAGGGAGTTACAATCAGCCCCAGCATTTT. It is translated as CSARDLTGSYNQPQHF.

The chain links TRBV6-1 to TRBJ2-6; D not certain. Germline lookup yields CDR1 MNHNS and CDR2 SASEGT. The V and J ends lost 10 bases and 1 base respectively, with 11 bases between them. The CDR3 length is 14 residues. CDR3 residues: CATTGRSGANVLTF. CDR3 nucleotides: TGTGCCACCACCGGCCGTTCTGGGGCCAACGTCCTGACTTTC.

CDR3 DNA sequence: TGTGCCAGCAGCGTAGAGGCTTATGGGGGGGACATTCAGTACTTC. Translated, it gives CASSVEAYGGDIQYF. The chain combines TRBV9 with TRBJ2-4, with 7 bases matching TRBD2. CDR3 length: 15 amino acids. V shed 0 bases and J 8 bases; nucleotides not matched to a gene: 8. Germline V lookup: CDR1 SGDLS, CDR2 YYNGEE.

The chain employs TRBV9 and TRBJ1-3, with no clear D. V was shortened by 3 bases and J by 0 bases, with 13 bases between the two germline ends. The CDR3 is made up of 16 amino acids. CDR1 SGDLS and CDR2 YYNGEE come from the germline V gene. The CDR3 loop is CASSAGGGDSGNTIYF. In DNA, the CDR3 is TGTGCCAGCAGCGCTGGAGGAGGAGACTCTGGAAACACCATATATTTT.

This clonotype was detected ten times or more. This rearrangement joins TRBV2 to TRBJ2-7, with TRBD2 identical over 9 bases. There are 14 residues in the CDR3. Germline V lookup: CDR1 SNHLY, CDR2 FYNNEI. With 1 base clipped from V and 6 bases from J, the junction kept 4 bases outside the gene matches. The CDR3 coding sequence is TGTGCCAGCAGTGAAGTTAGCGGGAGAACCGAGCAGTACTTC. It encodes CASSEVSGRTEQYF. Full variable domain (missing parts from reference TRBV2 and TRBJ2-7): EPEVTQTPSHQVTQMGQEVILRCVPISNHLYFYWYRQILGQKVEFLVSFYNNEISEKSEIFDDQFSVERPDGSNFTLKIRSTKLEDSAMYFCASSEVSGRTEQYFGPGTRLTVT.

This clonotype was seen at least ten times. The chain joins TRBV5-1 to TRBJ2-1; possibly TRBD1 for D (5 bases). CDR1 and CDR2 from the germline V gene are SGHRS and YFSETQ. This CDR3 has 14 residues. Trimming removed 3 bases at V and 7 bases at J, with 14 bases between. The CDR3 is CASSSASGLNEQFF. The CDR3 region has the DNA TGCGCCAGCAGCTCGGCCTCAGGGTTGAATGAGCAGTTCTTC.

This clonotype was detected many times. The CDR3 is CASSPRDSGELFF. Written as DNA, the CDR3 is TGTGCCAGCAGCCCGCGAGACTCCGGGGAGCTGTTTTTT. V usage is TRBV3-1 and J usage is TRBJ2-2; D unresolved. This CDR3 is 13 amino acids long. CDR1 and CDR2 from the germline V gene are LGHDT and YNNKEL (reference sequence). The V gene lost 4 bases and the J gene lost 6 bases, with 9 bases spanning the gap.

This clonotype was seen at least ten times. The CDR3 spells CASSLYDRFSGYSYEQYF. The CDR3 DNA follows: TGTGCCAGCAGTTTATATGATAGATTTAGCGGGTACTCCTACGAGCAGTACTTC. The chain uses TRBV28 and TRBJ2-7; TRBD2 matches 7 bases. V lost 1 base to trimming and J lost 0 bases; unmatched junction nucleotides: 12. Germline V lookup: CDR1 MDHEN, CDR2 SYDVKM. The CDR3 sequence is 18 residues long.

The genes are TRBV29-1 and TRBJ2-1, with D unclear. CDR1 and CDR2 from the germline V gene are SQVTM and ANQGSEA. There are 11 residues in the CDR3. The V end was cut by 8 bases, the J end by 6 bases, with 11 bases between. The CDR3 nucleotides are TGCAGCCCCGTATCCGCCAATGAGCAGTTCTTC. This encodes CSPVSANEQFF.

In its sample, this clonotype was seen a few times. This sequence joins TRBV7-3 and TRBJ2-1, with 12 bases identical to TRBD2. The CDR3 runs 17 residues. CDR1 and CDR2 (germline): SGHTA, FQGTGA. The V gene end was trimmed by 5 bases and the J gene end by 6 bases; junction bases not matched to a gene: 11. CDR3 loop: CASSKRSGTSGPNEQFF. The CDR3 bases are TGTGCCAGCAGCAAACGATCCGGGACTAGCGGGCCCAATGAGCAGTTCTTC.

The V and J genes are TRBV9 and TRBJ2-5; 11 bases are shared with TRBD1. V lost 3 bases and J lost 4; bases outside the gene matches: 5. CDR3 length equals 15 residues. Per the germline V gene, CDR1 is SGDLS and CDR2 is YYNGEE. The CDR3 sequence is CASSGRDRGIETQYF. CDR3 nucleotide sequence: TGTGCCAGCAGCGGAAGGGACAGGGGGATAGAGACCCAGTACTTC. Based on the CDR3 plus reference TRBV9 and TRBJ2-5, the full variable domain is DSGVTQTPKHLITATGQRVTLRCSPRSGDLSVYWYQQSLDQGLQFLIQYYNGEERAKGNILERFSAQQFPDLHSELNLSSLELGDSALYFCASSGRDRGIETQYFGPGTRLLVL.

In this sample, this clonotype turned up a few times. The V call is TRBV6-1, the J call TRBJ2-5; D tentatively reads TRBD1 or TRBD2 (8 bases each). Trimming removed 5 bases from V and 6 bases from J, with 22 bases in between. The CDR3 loop spans 16 amino acids. In germline, CDR1 is MNHNS, CDR2 SASEGT. CDR3 nucleotide sequence: TGTGCCAGCAGTTCTACCCAGGGGGCGGGAGGCCAGACCCAGTACTTC. Protein sequence: CASSSTQGAGGQTQYF.

V is TRBV7-9 and J is TRBJ2-7; 13 bases map to TRBD2. The CDR3 is 16 amino acids. CDR1 and CDR2 (germline): SEHNR, FQNEAQ (reference sequence). V trimming: 0 bases; J trimming: 2 bases; junction bases outside the gene matches: 1. In DNA form, the CDR3 reads TGTGCCAGCAGCTTAGCGGGGACTAGCGGGACCTACGAGCAGTACTTC. As protein: CASSLAGTSGTYEQYF.

This clonotype was seen at least ten times. The chain links TRBV11-3 to TRBJ1-3, with D unclear. The CDR3 has 15 residues. With 3 bases removed from V and 0 bases from J, the gap between germline ends came to 9 bases. Germline loops: CDR1 SGHNT, CDR2 YENEEA. The CDR3, as DNA: TGTGCCAGCAGCTTGGGAATCATCTCTGGAAACACCATATATTTT. Its protein product is CASSLGIISGNTIYF.

This clonotype was seen a handful of times. The J gene is TRBJ2-7, the V gene TRBV18, with D uncertain. The CDR3 consists of 13 residues. Per the germline V gene, CDR1 is KGHSH and CDR2 is LQKENI. V gave up 2 bases and J gave up 6 bases, with 11 bases separating them. The CDR3 DNA reads as TGTGCCAGCTCACCAAGTATGGTGACCGAGCAGTACTTC. As protein: CASSPSMVTEQYF.